These 27 T cell receptor beta chains came from one sample sequenced in a study of blood T cell repertoires in COVID-19. The data were produced by immunoSEQ multiplex PCR, yet TCRdb's version contains in-frame clones alone and is incomplete. The sample yields 190,000 or so clones, 80% to 90% seen once. Sequencing was performed on PBMCs or T cells enriched from blood (not recorded which). The receptors here all came from a man aged 40-49 years who had recovered from COVID-19.

The chain employs TRBV30 and TRBJ1-4, with 8 bases that match TRBD1. This CDR3 is 13 amino acids long. CDR1 GTSNPN and CDR2 SVGIG come from the germline V gene (reference sequence). Unmatched junction bases numbered 6, after V lost 4 bases and J lost 8 bases. CDR3 coding DNA: TGTGCCTGGAAGCGGACAGGGATGGAAAAACTGTTTTTT. Its protein product is CAWKRTGMEKLFF.

The V call is TRBV7-2, the J call TRBJ2-1; tentatively, D is TRBD2 (5 bases). CDR1 SGHTA and CDR2 FQGNSA come from the germline V gene. V lost 7 bases and J 6 bases, leaving 16 bases between the germline ends. This CDR3 is built from 14 residues. The CDR3 DNA sequence: TGTGCCAGCACCGTTGGAGGAACAGTCAATGAGCAGTTCTTC. It codes for CASTVGGTVNEQFF.

The V gene is TRBV18, the J gene TRBJ1-5, with D possibly TRBD1 on 6 matching bases. The germline CDR1 and CDR2 sequences are KGHSH and LQKENI. This CDR3 spans 15 amino acids. V lost 3 bases to trimming and J lost 0 bases, with 9 bases between them. CDR3 sequence reads: CASSPGQTSNQPQHF. The DNA for the CDR3 is TGTGCCAGCTCACCCGGACAGACTAGCAATCAGCCCCAGCATTTT.

The chain uses TRBV5-1 and TRBJ2-5; TRBD1 might be the D (6 bases). The CDR3 spans 14 residues. Germline CDR1 and CDR2: SGHRS and YFSETQ. V was trimmed by 1 base and J by 5 bases, leaving 12 bases between them. This chain's CDR3 is CASSLIRGTETQYF. The DNA for the CDR3 is TGCGCCAGCAGCTTGATCAGGGGCACGGAGACCCAGTACTTC.

J is TRBJ1-1 and V is TRBV6-5; tentatively, D is TRBD1 (6 bases). V lost 4 bases, J lost 0 bases, and 12 bases lay in between. CDR1 MNHEY and CDR2 SVGAGI come from the germline V gene. This CDR3 spans 15 amino acids. CDR3 coding DNA: TGTGCCAGCAGTTCATCGGGACATATGAACACTGAAGCTTTCTTT. It encodes CASSSSGHMNTEAFF.

This clone was counted a single time. The V and J genes are TRBV10-3 and TRBJ1-6; weak D call: TRBD1 (6 bases). The CDR3 runs to 16 residues. V was clipped by 3 bases and J by 8 bases, with 17 bases between them. CDR1 and CDR2 (germline): ENHRY, SYGVKD. The CDR3 region is CAISDSGRGGYSPLHF. In DNA, the CDR3 is TGTGCCATCAGTGATTCCGGCAGGGGCGGGTATTCACCCCTCCACTTT.

This clone was seen only a few times. The J gene is TRBJ2-7, the V gene TRBV2; 10 bases agree with TRBD1. Germline V gene sequence: CDR1 SNHLY, CDR2 FYNNEI. This CDR3 comprises 14 residues. V was pared by 6 bases and J by 3 bases, with 5 bases of the junction left unmatched. The CDR3 DNA follows: TGTGCCAGCAGACCCGGGACAGGGGACTACGAGCAGTACTTC. Its translation: CASRPGTGDYEQYF.

The CDR3 sequence: CASSWGTGMNEKLFF. CDR3 bases: TGTGCCAGCAGCTGGGGGACAGGGATGAATGAAAAACTGTTTTTT. V and J are TRBV5-6 and TRBJ1-4; 9 bases align to TRBD1. The V gene end was trimmed by 3 bases and the J gene end by 5 bases; junction bases not matched to a gene: 5. The germline CDR1 and CDR2 sequences are SGHDT and YYEEEE. This CDR3 has 15 amino acids.

The count of this clone is one. The chain links TRBV5-1 to TRBJ2-7, with D uncertain. The CDR3 extends over 13 amino acids. From germline, CDR1 is SGHRS and CDR2 YFSETQ. With 0 bases removed from V and 3 bases from J, the gap between germline ends came to 7 bases. The CDR3 region has the DNA TGCGCCAGCAGCTTGGCACAGTACTACGAGCAGTACTTC. Amino acids: CASSLAQYYEQYF.

The rearrangement joins TRBV10-1 to TRBJ2-5; D is uncertain. CDR3 length: 16 amino acids. Trimming pared 6 bases from V and 4 bases from J, leaving 21 bases between. Germline values: CDR1 WNHNN, CDR2 SYGVQD (reference sequence). The CDR3 spells CASSESRVHEGETQYF. CDR3 DNA: TGCGCCAGCAGCGAATCCCGGGTCCACGAAGGAGAGACCCAGTACTTC.

The genes are TRBV18 and TRBJ1-5; D may be TRBD1 (6 bases). V shed 2 bases and J shed 4 bases, with 12 bases lying between them. In germline, CDR1 is KGHSH, CDR2 LQKENI. CDR3 size: 15 residues. CDR3 sequence reads: CASSPGQNYNQPQHF. CDR3 nucleotides: TGTGCCAGCTCACCAGGACAGAACTATAATCAGCCCCAGCATTTT.

The rearrangement links TRBV24-1 to TRBJ1-4, with a possible D match to TRBD1 (6 bases). The CDR3 extends over 19 amino acids. Germline-derived CDR1 and CDR2 are KGHDR and SFDVKD. Deletions cut 3 bases from V and 3 bases from J, with 22 bases between. CDR3 sequence reads: CATSDIRQAPYESNEKLFF. CDR3 in DNA: TGTGCCACCAGTGATATCCGACAGGCGCCGTATGAATCTAATGAAAAACTGTTTTTT.

The J gene is TRBJ1-6, the V gene TRBV5-6, with D possibly matching TRBD1 (6 bases). Looked up from germline, CDR1 is SGHDT and CDR2 is YYEEEE. V lost 2 bases, J lost 7 bases, and 16 bases lay in between. The CDR3 runs 16 residues. The CDR3 protein is CASSFPGQNLNSPLHF. The CDR3, as DNA: TGTGCCAGCAGCTTTCCCGGACAGAACCTGAATTCACCCCTCCACTTT.

The chain employs TRBV7-3 and TRBJ1-2, with a weak D call TRBD1 (6 bases). CDR1 and CDR2 (germline): SGHTA, FQGTGA. V was clipped by 0 bases and J by 6 bases, with 11 bases between them. The CDR3 extends over 14 amino acids. The CDR3 DNA is TGTGCCAGCAGCTTAACGGGGGGGCCCAATGGCTACACCTTC. It translates to CASSLTGGPNGYTF. The variable domain in full, with the rest retrieved from reference TRBV7-3 and TRBJ1-2, is GAGVSQTPSNKVTEKGKYVELRCDPISGHTALYWYRQSLGQGPEFLIYFQGTGAADDSGLPNDRFFAVRPEGSVSTLKIQRTERGDSAVYLCASSLTGGPNGYTFGSGTRLTVV.

The chain is built from TRBV10-3 and TRBJ1-2; no firm D call. The CDR3 contains 17 residues. Germline assignment: CDR1 ENHRY and CDR2 SYGVKD. V was trimmed by 0 bases and J by 2 bases, leaving 16 bases between them. CDR3 in DNA: TGTGCCATCAGTGAGTCGGGCGGAGGCGGGTCCAACTATGGCTACACCTTC. It is translated as CAISESGGGGSNYGYTF.

The J gene is TRBJ1-4, the V gene TRBV6-2 or TRBV6-3; D remains unclear. Germline CDR1 and CDR2: MNHEY and SVGEGT. The CDR3 is made up of 13 amino acids. V gave up 4 bases and J gave up 4 bases, with 7 bases separating them. CDR3 loop: CASSSHINEKLFF. CDR3 nucleotide sequence: TGTGCCAGCAGTTCCCACATTAATGAAAAACTGTTTTTT.

This clone was seen a handful of times. The CDR3 nucleotides read TGTGCCAGCAGGACAGGGGGGAGCTCCTACGAGCAGTACTTC. Translating it yields CASRTGGSSYEQYF. This chain connects TRBV6-5 to TRBJ2-7, with TRBD1 matching 9 bases. The junction had 3 bases not matched to a gene; V was cut back by 6 bases and J by 0 bases. CDR1 is MNHEY and CDR2 is SVGAGI in the germline V gene. CDR3 length: 14 amino acids.

This chain links TRBV5-1 with TRBJ1-5, with TRBD1 matching over 10 bases. Germline CDR1 SGHRS, CDR2 YFSETQ. Trimming cost V 4 bases and J 5 bases; bases outside gene matches: 21. This CDR3 contains 20 residues. In DNA, the CDR3 is TGCGCCAGCAGCGTTATATTTAGGACAGGGGGAATGGGTTGGTATCAGCCCCAGCATTTT. Translating gives CASSVIFRTGGMGWYQPQHF.

V and J are TRBV19 and TRBJ1-5; no definite D call. Germline CDR1 LNHDA, CDR2 SQIVND (reference sequence). The CDR3 length is 15 residues. Trimming left V 7 bases short and J 0 bases short, with 13 bases between. CDR3 amino acids: CASTPDGVSNQPQHF. The CDR3 DNA follows: TGTGCCAGTACCCCCGACGGAGTTAGCAATCAGCCCCAGCATTTT.

J is TRBJ1-3 and V is TRBV7-2; possibly TRBD1 for D (5 bases). Germline V CDR1 and CDR2: SGHTA, FQGNSA. With 5 bases removed from V and 0 bases from J, the gap between germline ends came to 14 bases. The CDR3 extends over 16 amino acids. Written as DNA, the CDR3 is TGTGCCAGCAGCCGTAACAGGCTCCACTCTGGAAACACCATATATTTT. Protein: CASSRNRLHSGNTIYF.

The chain links TRBV15 to TRBJ2-1; the match to TRBD1 covers 8 bases. This CDR3 has 16 residues. Germline loops: CDR1 LNHNV, CDR2 YYDKDF (reference sequence). The ends lost 0 bases at V and 10 bases at J; junction bases unmatched: 11. The CDR3 nucleotides read TGTGCCACCAGCAGAGAAAGACCTCAGGGGGCGGGAGAGCAGTTCTTC. Translated, it gives CATSRERPQGAGEQFF.

The chain uses TRBV12-3 or TRBV12-4 and TRBJ1-2; 8 bases are a match to TRBD1. V lost 6 bases to trimming and J lost 8 bases; unmatched junction nucleotides: 8. The CDR3 extends over 13 amino acids. The CDR3 DNA follows: TGTGCCAGCAGCTACGGACAGGGAAGAGGCTACACCTTC. Protein sequence: CASSYGQGRGYTF.

J is TRBJ1-4 and V is TRBV18; TRBD1 is a possible D gene (6 bases). The CDR3 is made up of 15 amino acids. Germline V CDR1 and CDR2: KGHSH, LQKENI. Trimming took 3 bases from V and 6 from J, leaving 14 bases between them. CDR3 sequence (DNA): TGTGCCAGCTCACCGCAGAGGGGGTTGGATGAAAAACTGTTTTTT. This codes for CASSPQRGLDEKLFF.

The genes are TRBV5-1 and TRBJ2-1; 7 bases map to TRBD2. In germline, CDR1 is SGHRS, CDR2 YFSETQ. This CDR3 contains 15 residues. V shed 0 bases, J shed 7 bases, and the junction held 7 bases outside the gene matches. The CDR3: CASSLVSGRGNEQFF. The CDR3 DNA reads TGCGCCAGCAGCTTGGTTAGCGGGCGGGGTAATGAGCAGTTCTTC.

The chain uses TRBV25-1 and TRBJ1-5; D possibly corresponds to TRBD1 (6 bases). CDR1 and CDR2 from the germline V gene are MGHDK and SYGVNS. V was trimmed by 4 bases and J by 1 base, leaving 11 bases between them. The CDR3 length is 15 residues. CDR3 DNA sequence: TGTGCCAGCAGTGCCGGACAGAGCAGCAATCAGCCCCAGCATTTT. It is translated as CASSAGQSSNQPQHF.

The genes are TRBV11-2 and TRBJ1-1; 7 nucleotides agree with TRBD1. With 1 base clipped from V and 5 bases from J, the junction kept 7 bases outside the gene matches. CDR1 and CDR2 from the germline V gene are SGHAT and FQNNGV. This CDR3 contains 15 residues. For the CDR3, the DNA is TGTGCCAGCAGCTTAGGACAGGGCGAATGGACTGAAGCTTTCTTT. It is translated as CASSLGQGEWTEAFF.

The V gene is TRBV10-1, the J gene TRBJ2-1; 7 bases are a match to TRBD2. V trimming: 4 bases; J trimming: 9 bases; junction bases outside the gene matches: 6. The CDR3 spans 13 residues. Germline assignment: CDR1 WNHNN and CDR2 SYGVQD (reference sequence). CDR3 amino acids: CASSGTRGSEQFF. The CDR3 DNA reads TGCGCCAGCAGTGGGACTAGAGGGAGTGAGCAGTTCTTC.